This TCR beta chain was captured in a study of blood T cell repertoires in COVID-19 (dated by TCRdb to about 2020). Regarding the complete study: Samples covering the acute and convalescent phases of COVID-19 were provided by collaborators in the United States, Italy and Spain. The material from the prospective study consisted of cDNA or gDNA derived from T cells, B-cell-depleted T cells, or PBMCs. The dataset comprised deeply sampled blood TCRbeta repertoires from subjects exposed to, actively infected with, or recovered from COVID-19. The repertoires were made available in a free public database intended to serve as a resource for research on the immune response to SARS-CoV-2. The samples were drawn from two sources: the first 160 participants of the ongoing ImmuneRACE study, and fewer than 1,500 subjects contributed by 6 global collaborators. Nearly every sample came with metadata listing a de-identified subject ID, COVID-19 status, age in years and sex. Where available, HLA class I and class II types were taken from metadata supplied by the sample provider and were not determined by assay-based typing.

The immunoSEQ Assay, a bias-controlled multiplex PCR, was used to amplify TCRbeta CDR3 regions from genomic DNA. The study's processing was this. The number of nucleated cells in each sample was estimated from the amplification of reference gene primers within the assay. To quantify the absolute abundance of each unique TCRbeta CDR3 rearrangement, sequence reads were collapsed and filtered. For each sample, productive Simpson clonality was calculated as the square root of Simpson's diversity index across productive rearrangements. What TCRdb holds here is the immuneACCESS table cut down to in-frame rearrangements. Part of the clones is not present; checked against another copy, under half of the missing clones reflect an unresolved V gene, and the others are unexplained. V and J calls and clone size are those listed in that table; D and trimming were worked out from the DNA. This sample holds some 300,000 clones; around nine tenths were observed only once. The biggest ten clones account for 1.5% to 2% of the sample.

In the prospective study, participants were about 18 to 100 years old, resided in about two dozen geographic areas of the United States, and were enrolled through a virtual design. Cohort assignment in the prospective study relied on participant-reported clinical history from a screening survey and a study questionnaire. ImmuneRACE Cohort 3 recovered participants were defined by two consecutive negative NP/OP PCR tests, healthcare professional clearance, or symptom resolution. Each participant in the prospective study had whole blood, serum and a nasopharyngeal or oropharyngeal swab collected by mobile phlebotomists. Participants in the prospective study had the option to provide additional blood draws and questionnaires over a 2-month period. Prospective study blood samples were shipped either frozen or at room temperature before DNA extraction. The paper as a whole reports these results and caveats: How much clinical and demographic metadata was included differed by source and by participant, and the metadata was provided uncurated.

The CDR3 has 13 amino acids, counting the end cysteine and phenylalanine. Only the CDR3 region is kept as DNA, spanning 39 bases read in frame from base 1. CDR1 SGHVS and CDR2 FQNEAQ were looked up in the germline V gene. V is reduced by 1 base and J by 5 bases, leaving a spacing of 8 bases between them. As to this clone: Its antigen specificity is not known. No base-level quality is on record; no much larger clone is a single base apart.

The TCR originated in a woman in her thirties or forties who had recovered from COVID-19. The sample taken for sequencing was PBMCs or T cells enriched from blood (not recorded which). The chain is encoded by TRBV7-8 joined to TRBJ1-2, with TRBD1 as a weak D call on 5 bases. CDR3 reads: CASSLVQGYGYTF. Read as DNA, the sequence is TGTGCCAGCAGCTTAGTTCAGGGATATGGCTACACCTTC.